This T cell receptor (beta chain) originates from a study of CD4 and CD8 cells across lung adenocarcinoma regions. CDR3 length: 13 residues. Per germline, CDR1 LGHNT and CDR2 FRNRAP. Samples came from patients with localized non-small cell lung adenocarcinoma. About this clonotype: A much more abundant neighbour one base away suggests this may be a read error.

TCRdb re-called the PCR reads through MiXCR, storing one row per CDR3 protein. Of some 20,000 distinct CDR3 sequences listed, roughly half were seen once; the top ten hold roughly a quarter. The chain couples TRBV12-5 to TRBJ2-5, with 8 bases matching TRBD2. The DNA matches TRBJ2-1 better at its end, which makes the J call doubtful. Sequencing input: CD8+ T cells from the center of a lung tumor. The origin of this receptor is a female donor with lung adenocarcinoma. The CD4 and CD8 labels of this study may be unreliable. The CDR3 DNA is TGTGCTAGTGGCAATAGCGGGACTCGCGATCAGTTCTTC. Translation gives CASGNSGTRDQFF.